Listed here are 5 T cell receptor beta chains from one sample, sequenced in a study of read filtering for tumor transcriptome and immune sequencing. From 350 to 500 ng of RNA, a library with molecular barcoded alpha/delta and beta/gamma adaptors was made. TCRdb itself ran the reads through MiXCR, one entry per CDR3 protein. The table lists over 90,000 distinct CDR3 sequences, about 22% of them singletons. The sequenced material came from a population of CD138-negative cells sorted from bone marrow. The receptors derive from a donor aged 40 or older with multiple myeloma.

This clonotype came up many times. The chain joins TRBV6-2 or TRBV6-3 to TRBJ2-2, with D hard to call. In germline, CDR1 is MNHEY, CDR2 SVGEGT. The CDR3 is made up of 13 amino acids. V shed 5 bases and J shed 6 bases, with 10 bases lying between them. The CDR3 bases are TGTGCCAGCAGTCCGACTGGGGCCGGGGAGCTGTTTTTT. Its translation is CASSPTGAGELFF.

The chain combines TRBV5-1 with TRBJ1-3, with D possibly being TRBD1 (6 bases). V was pared by 4 bases and J by 4 bases, with 15 bases between. The V gene's germline CDR1 is SGHRS and CDR2 YFSETQ. The CDR3 is 15 amino acids. DNA of the CDR3: TGCGCCAGCAGCGCGACAGGTGGAGAGGGAAACACCATATATTTT. Encoded protein: CASSATGGEGNTIYF.

There are a few counts of this clonotype. The CDR3 nucleotides read TGCGCCAGCAGCTTGCTCCCAGCGGGGGGCGAAGAGACCCAGTACTTC. This codes for CASSLLPAGGEETQYF. The chain employs TRBV5-1 and TRBJ2-5; 9 bases agree with TRBD2. The CDR3 is 16 amino acids. Germline values: CDR1 SGHRS, CDR2 YFSETQ. Trimming took 1 base from V and 3 from J; bases not matched to a gene: 7. The full variable domain, with the rest looked up from reference TRBV5-1 and TRBJ2-5, is KAGVTQTPRYLIKTRGQQVTLSCSPISGHRSVSWYQQTPGQGLQFLFEYFSETQRNKGNFPGRFSGRQFSNSRSEMNVSTLELGDSALYLCASSLLPAGGEETQYFGPGTRLLVL.

The sample holds many counts of this clonotype. The chain has TRBV9 and TRBJ1-4; D may be TRBD1 (6 bases). V was clipped by 7 bases and J by 7 bases, with 14 bases between them. Germline V gene lookup returns CDR1 SGDLS and CDR2 YYNGEE. The CDR3 is 13 amino acids. The CDR3 is CASGGGPGEKLFF. The CDR3 DNA follows: TGTGCCAGCGGCGGGGGGCCGGGTGAAAAACTGTTTTTT.

This clonotype was found many times. This chain's CDR3 is CASTPPAGQGLEQYF. CDR3 nucleotide sequence: TGTGCCAGCACACCCCCGGCGGGACAGGGGCTCGAGCAGTACTTC. The rearrangement uses TRBV28 and TRBJ2-7, with TRBD1 identical over 10 bases. Germline-derived CDR1 and CDR2 are MDHEN and SYDVKM. This CDR3 comprises 15 residues. V gave up 7 bases and J gave up 6 bases; unmatched junction bases: 12.